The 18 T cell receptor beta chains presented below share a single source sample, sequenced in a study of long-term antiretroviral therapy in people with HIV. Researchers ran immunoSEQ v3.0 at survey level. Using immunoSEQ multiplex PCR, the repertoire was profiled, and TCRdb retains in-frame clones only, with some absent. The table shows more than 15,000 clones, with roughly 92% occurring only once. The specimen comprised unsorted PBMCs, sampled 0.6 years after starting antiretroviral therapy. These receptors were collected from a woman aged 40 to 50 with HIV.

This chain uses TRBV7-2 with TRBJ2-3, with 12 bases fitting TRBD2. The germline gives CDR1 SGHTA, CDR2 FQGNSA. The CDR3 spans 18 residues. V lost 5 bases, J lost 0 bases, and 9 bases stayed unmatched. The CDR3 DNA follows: TGTGCCAGCAGCCCTACTAGCGGGGGGCCCACTAGCACAGATACGCAGTATTTT. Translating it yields CASSPTSGGPTSTDTQYF.

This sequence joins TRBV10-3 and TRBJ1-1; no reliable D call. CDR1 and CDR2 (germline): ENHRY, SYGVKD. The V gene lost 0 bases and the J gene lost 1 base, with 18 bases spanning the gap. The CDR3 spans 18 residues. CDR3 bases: TGTGCCATCAGTGAGTCGACGCTCTCATCCCAGACGAACACTGAAGCTTTCTTT. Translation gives CAISESTLSSQTNTEAFF.

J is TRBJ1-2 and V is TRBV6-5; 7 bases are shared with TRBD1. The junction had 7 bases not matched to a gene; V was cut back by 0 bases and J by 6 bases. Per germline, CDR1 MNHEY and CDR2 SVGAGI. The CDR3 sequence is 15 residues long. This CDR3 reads CASSYSIRRGNGYTF. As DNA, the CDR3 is TGTGCCAGCAGTTACTCGATCCGCAGGGGGAATGGCTACACCTTC.

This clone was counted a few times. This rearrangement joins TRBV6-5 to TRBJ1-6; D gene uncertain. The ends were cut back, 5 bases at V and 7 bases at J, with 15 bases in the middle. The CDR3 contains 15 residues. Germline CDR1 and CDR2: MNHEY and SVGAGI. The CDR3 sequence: CASSRAPYPNSPLHF. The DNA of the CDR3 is TGTGCCAGCAGTCGTGCACCCTACCCCAATTCACCCCTCCACTTT.

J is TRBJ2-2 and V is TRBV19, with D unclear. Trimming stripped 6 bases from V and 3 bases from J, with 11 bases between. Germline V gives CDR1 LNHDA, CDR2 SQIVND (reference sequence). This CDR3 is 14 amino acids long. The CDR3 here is CASRRDRYTGELFF. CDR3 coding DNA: TGTGCCAGTAGGCGAGATAGGTACACCGGGGAGCTGTTTTTT.

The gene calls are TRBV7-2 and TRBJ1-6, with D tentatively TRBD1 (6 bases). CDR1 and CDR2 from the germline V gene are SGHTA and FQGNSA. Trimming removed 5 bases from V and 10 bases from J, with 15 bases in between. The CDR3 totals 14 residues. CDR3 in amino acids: CASSTGARSSPLHF. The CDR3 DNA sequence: TGTGCCAGCAGCACGGGGGCAAGATCGTCACCCCTCCACTTT.

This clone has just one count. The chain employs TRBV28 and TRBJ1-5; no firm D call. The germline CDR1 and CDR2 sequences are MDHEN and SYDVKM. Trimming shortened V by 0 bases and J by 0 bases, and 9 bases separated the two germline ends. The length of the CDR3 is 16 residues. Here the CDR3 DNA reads TGTGCCAGCAGTTTATGGAGGGCTGATAGCAATCAGCCCCAGCATTTT. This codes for CASSLWRADSNQPQHF.

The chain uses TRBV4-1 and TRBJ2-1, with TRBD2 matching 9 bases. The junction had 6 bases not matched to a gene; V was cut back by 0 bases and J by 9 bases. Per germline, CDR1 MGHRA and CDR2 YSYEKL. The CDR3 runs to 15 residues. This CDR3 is CASSQESGGFSEQFF. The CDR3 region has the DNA TGCGCCAGCAGCCAAGAGAGCGGGGGGTTTAGTGAGCAGTTCTTC.

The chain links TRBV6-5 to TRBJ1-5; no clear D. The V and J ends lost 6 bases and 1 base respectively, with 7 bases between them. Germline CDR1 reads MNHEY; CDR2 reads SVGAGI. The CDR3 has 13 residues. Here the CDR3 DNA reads TGTGCCAGCAGCGCGGCGAGCAATCAGCCCCAGCATTTT. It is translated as CASSAASNQPQHF.

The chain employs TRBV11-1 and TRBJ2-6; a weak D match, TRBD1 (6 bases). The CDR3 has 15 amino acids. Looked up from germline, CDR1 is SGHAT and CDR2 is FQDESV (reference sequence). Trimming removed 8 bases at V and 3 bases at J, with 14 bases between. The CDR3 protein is CASRTGQVGANVLTF. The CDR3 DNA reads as TGTGCCAGCCGCACAGGGCAGGTTGGGGCCAACGTCCTGACTTTC.

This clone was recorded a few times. The CDR3 here is CASSSGLATTGELFF. CDR3 in DNA: TGTGCCAGCAGCTCGGGACTAGCGACCACCGGGGAGCTGTTTTTT. The J gene is TRBJ2-2, the V gene TRBV7-3; 10 bases map to TRBD2. V was pared by 4 bases and J by 4 bases, with 3 bases of the junction left unmatched. CDR3 size: 15 residues. Per the germline V gene, CDR1 is SGHTA and CDR2 is FQGTGA.

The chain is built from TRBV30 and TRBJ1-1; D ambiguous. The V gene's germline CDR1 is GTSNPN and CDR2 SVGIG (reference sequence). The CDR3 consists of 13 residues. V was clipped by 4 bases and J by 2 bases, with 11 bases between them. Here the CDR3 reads CAWTRTVNTEAFF. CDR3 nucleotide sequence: TGTGCCTGGACTCGGACGGTCAACACTGAAGCTTTCTTT.

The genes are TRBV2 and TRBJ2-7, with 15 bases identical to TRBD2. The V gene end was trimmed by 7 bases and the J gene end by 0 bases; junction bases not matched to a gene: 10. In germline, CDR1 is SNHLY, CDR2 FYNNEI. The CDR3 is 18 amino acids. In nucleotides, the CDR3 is TGTGCCAGCACCCCCGGGACTAGCGGGGGGCCGAGCTCCTACGAGCAGTACTTC. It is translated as CASTPGTSGGPSSYEQYF.

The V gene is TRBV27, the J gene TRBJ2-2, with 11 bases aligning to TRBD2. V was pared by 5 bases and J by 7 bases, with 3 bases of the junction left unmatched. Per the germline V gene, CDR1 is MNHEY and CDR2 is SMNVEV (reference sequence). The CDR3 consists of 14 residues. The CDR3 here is CASSPGLAVGELFF. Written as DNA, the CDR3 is TGTGCCAGCAGTCCGGGACTAGCGGTCGGGGAGCTGTTTTTT.

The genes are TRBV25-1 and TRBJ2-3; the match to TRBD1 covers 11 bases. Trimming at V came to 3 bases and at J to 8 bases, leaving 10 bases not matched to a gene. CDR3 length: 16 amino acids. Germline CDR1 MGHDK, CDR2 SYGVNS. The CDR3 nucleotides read TGTGCCAGCAGTGAGGGAAGGACAGGGGGCAAGGGTACGCAGTATTTT. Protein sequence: CASSEGRTGGKGTQYF.

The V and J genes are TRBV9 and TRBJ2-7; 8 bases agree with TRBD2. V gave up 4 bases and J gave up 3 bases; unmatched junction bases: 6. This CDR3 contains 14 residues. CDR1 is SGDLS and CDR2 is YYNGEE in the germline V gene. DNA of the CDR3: TGTGCCAGCAGCACACAGGGACTAGGCTACGAGCAGTACTTC. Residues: CASSTQGLGYEQYF.

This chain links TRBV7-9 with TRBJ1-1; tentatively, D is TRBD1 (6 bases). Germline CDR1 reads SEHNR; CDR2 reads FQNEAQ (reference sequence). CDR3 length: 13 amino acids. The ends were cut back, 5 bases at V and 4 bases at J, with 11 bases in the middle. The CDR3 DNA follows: TGTGCCAGCAGCGCCTCAGGGGCCACTGAAGCTTTCTTT. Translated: CASSASGATEAFF.

The CDR3, as DNA: TGTGCCAGCAGGCCCGGACAGGGAGACTACGAGCAGTACTTC. Protein product: CASRPGQGDYEQYF. The chain carries TRBV5-4 and TRBJ2-7, with 8 positions matching TRBD1. The junction had 7 bases not matched to a gene; V was cut back by 5 bases and J by 3 bases. From germline, CDR1 is SGHNT and CDR2 YYREEE (reference sequence). CDR3 size: 14 residues.